The next 30 T cell receptor beta chains were all read from a single sample in a study of T-cell reconstitution after alpha-beta-depleted transplantation in children. Molecular barcoding with unique molecular identifiers was used for the TCRbeta library. Via MiXCR, TCRdb re-called the PCR reads, giving one row per CDR3 protein. The table records about 440,000 distinct CDR3 sequences, around two fifths of them present only once. This sample comprised PBMCs, obtained before TCRalphabeta/CD19-depleted stem cell transplant. The source of these receptors is a girl aged 2 to 9 with aplastic anemia, due to receive a stem cell transplant.

This sequence joins TRBV30 and TRBJ2-2; D is possibly TRBD2 (6 bases). Germline-derived CDR1 and CDR2 are GTSNPN and SVGIG (reference sequence). With 0 bases removed from V and 4 bases from J, the gap between germline ends came to 9 bases. This CDR3 comprises 14 residues. CDR3 nucleotides: TGTGCCTGGAGTGTCGCGGGAATCACCGGGGAGCTGTTTTTT. Translated: CAWSVAGITGELFF.

The V gene is TRBV29-1, the J gene TRBJ2-3; D is undetermined. Trimming stripped 4 bases from V and 10 bases from J, with 18 bases between. The CDR3 consists of 13 residues. Germline lookup yields CDR1 SQVTM and CDR2 ANQGSEA. The CDR3 coding sequence is TGCAGCGTTGCTATCGACATCCCTGAAGCGCAGTATTTT. The encoded protein is CSVAIDIPEAQYF.

On this clonotype itself: Here the CDR3 omits its conserved ending phenylalanine or tryptophan, so a read error is the likely source. The chain combines TRBV7-2 with TRBJ2-1; no reliable D call. Germline V gives CDR1 SGHTA, CDR2 FQGNSA. The CDR3 has 13 amino acids. Trimming shortened V by 7 bases and J by 3 bases, and 10 bases separated the two germline ends. CDR3 sequence (DNA): TGTGCCAGCACCACCTATCTCTACAATGAGCAGTTCTCC. It yields the protein CASTTYLYNEQFS.

This clonotype turned up a few times. The V gene is TRBV28, the J gene TRBJ2-3, with TRBD2 identical over 7 bases. CDR1 and CDR2 (germline): MDHEN, SYDVKM. V was pared by 3 bases and J by 11 bases, with 14 bases of the junction left unmatched. The CDR3 spans 15 residues. CDR3 nucleotides: TGTGCCAGCAGTTTCTTGGGGGAGGGCGCGGACTTGCAGTATTTT. Protein sequence: CASSFLGEGADLQYF.

This clonotype has only a few counts. The gene calls are TRBV5-1 and TRBJ2-2; possible D gene TRBD1, 5 bases. The CDR3 contains 15 residues. The V and J ends lost 1 base and 1 base respectively, with 8 bases between them. From germline, CDR1 is SGHRS and CDR2 YFSETQ. The CDR3 DNA reads TGCGCCAGCAGCTTGATAGGGGTGAACACCGGGGAGCTGTTTTTT. This codes for CASSLIGVNTGELFF.

The J gene is TRBJ2-5, the V gene TRBV12-3 or TRBV12-4, with 8 bases matching TRBD1. The CDR3 sequence is 12 residues long. Trimming took 6 bases from V and 4 from J; bases not matched to a gene: 1. The CDR3 here is CASRDRGETQYF. CDR3 in DNA: TGTGCCAGCAGAGACAGGGGAGAGACCCAGTACTTC.

In this sample, this clonotype turned up a few times. This chain links TRBV20-1 with TRBJ1-1, with TRBD1 identical over 7 bases. The germline V gene encodes CDR1 DFQATT and CDR2 SNEGSKA (reference sequence). Germline trimming cut 6 bases from V and 9 bases from J; bases unmatched to any gene: 7. The CDR3 totals 11 residues. The CDR3, as DNA: TGCAGTGCAAAGGGACAGAGACAAGCTTTCTTT. It codes for CSAKGQRQAFF.

CDR3 in amino acids: CASSNGMGRYNEQFF. The CDR3 DNA follows: TGTGCCAGCAGCAATGGGATGGGGCGCTACAATGAGCAGTTCTTC. The chain is built from TRBV7-2 and TRBJ2-1; D is perhaps TRBD1 (5 bases). The V gene's germline CDR1 is SGHTA and CDR2 FQGNSA. Deletions cut 5 bases from V and 3 bases from J, with 14 bases between. The length of the CDR3 is 15 residues. The full variable domain, its missing parts supplied by reference TRBV7-2 and TRBJ2-1, is GAGVSQSPSNKVTEKGKDVELRCDPISGHTALYWYRQSLGQGLEFLIYFQGNSAPDKSGLPSDRFSAERTGGSVSTLTIQRTQQEDSAVYLCASSNGMGRYNEQFFGPGTRLTVL.

This clonotype occurred once. V usage is TRBV12-3 or TRBV12-4 and J usage is TRBJ2-6; D not certain. This CDR3 comprises 15 residues. Trimming pared 9 bases from V and 0 bases from J, leaving 12 bases between. The CDR3 reads CASTWQSSGANVLTF. CDR3 DNA sequence: TGTGCCAGTACCTGGCAGAGCTCTGGGGCCAACGTCCTGACTTTC.

The J gene is TRBJ2-2, the V gene TRBV29-1; 10 bases map to TRBD2. Germline V gene data show CDR1 as SQVTM and CDR2 as ANQGSEA. CDR3 size: 15 residues. J gave up 6 bases and V 5 bases, and 9 bases lay outside the gene matches. CDR3 DNA sequence: TGCAGCGTTCGTCGCAGCGGGAGGGCCCCCGGGGAGCTGTTTTTT. Translated, it gives CSVRRSGRAPGELFF.

The chain joins TRBV7-2 to TRBJ2-2; D is undetermined. Germline V gene lookup returns CDR1 SGHTA and CDR2 FQGNSA. This CDR3 comprises 14 residues. V was shortened by 5 bases and J by 1 base, with 8 bases between the two germline ends. CDR3: CASSRFGNTGELFF. Written as DNA, the CDR3 is TGTGCCAGCAGCCGGTTTGGGAACACCGGGGAGCTGTTTTTT.

This clonotype occurred a few times. CDR3 in amino acids: CASSILGQTFSGNTIYF. For the CDR3, the DNA is TGTGCCAGTAGTATCCTCGGACAGACCTTCTCTGGAAACACCATATATTTT. The chain links TRBV19 to TRBJ1-3, with D tentatively TRBD1 (6 bases). The CDR3 contains 17 residues. Trimming pared 3 bases from V and 0 bases from J, leaving 15 bases between. Per germline, CDR1 LNHDA and CDR2 SQIVND (reference sequence).

This clonotype was recorded many times. CDR3 in amino acids: CASRVMGEQFF. The DNA of the CDR3 is TGTGCCAGCAGGGTCATGGGCGAGCAGTTCTTC. The chain links TRBV6-2 or TRBV6-3 to TRBJ2-1; D gene ambiguous. The CDR3 has 11 amino acids. V was clipped by 6 bases and J by 10 bases, with 10 bases between them. Germline loops: CDR1 MNHEY, CDR2 SVGEGT.

This rearrangement joins TRBV10-3 to TRBJ2-1; D remains ambiguous. Per germline, CDR1 ENHRY and CDR2 SYGVKD. Trimming cost V 2 bases and J 7 bases, with 6 bases left between them. The CDR3 covers 12 residues. In DNA, the CDR3 is TGTGCCATCAGTGAGCCCGCAAATGAGCAGTTCTTC. Amino acid sequence: CAISEPANEQFF.

The genes are TRBV6-1 and TRBJ1-6, with 11 bases lining up with TRBD1. With 6 bases clipped from V and 9 bases from J, the junction kept 7 bases outside the gene matches. Looked up from germline, CDR1 is MNHNS and CDR2 is SASEGT. The length of the CDR3 is 15 residues. CDR3 in amino acids: CASSKDRGPSSPLHF. DNA for the CDR3: TGTGCCAGCAGCAAGGACAGGGGGCCTTCTTCACCCCTCCACTTT.

This clonotype has only a few counts. The genes are TRBV27 and TRBJ1-4; unclear D gene. This CDR3 is built from 16 residues. V was clipped by 5 bases and J by 0 bases, with 13 bases between them. Germline V gene lookup returns CDR1 MNHEY and CDR2 SMNVEV (reference sequence). CDR3 region: CASSALTSATNEKLFF. In DNA form, the CDR3 reads TGTGCCAGCAGTGCTTTGACAAGCGCAACTAATGAAAAACTGTTTTTT. Looking up the rest from reference TRBV27 and TRBJ1-4 gives the full variable domain: EAQVTQNPRYLITVTGKKLTVTCSQNMNHEYMSWYRQDPGLGLRQIYYSMNVEVTDKGDVPEGYKVSRKEKRNFPLILESPSPNQTSLYFCASSALTSATNEKLFFGSGTQLSVL.

The V and J genes are TRBV30 and TRBJ2-1; 7 bases fit TRBD1. Germline V CDR1 and CDR2: GTSNPN, SVGIG (reference sequence). Germline trimming cut 3 bases from V and 5 bases from J; bases unmatched to any gene: 10. The CDR3 is 15 residues long. The CDR3 nucleotides are TGTGCCTGGAGCAAACAGGGGACGAGGGACAATGAGCAGTTCTTC. Translation: CAWSKQGTRDNEQFF.

The V call is TRBV7-2, the J call TRBJ2-2; 9 bases are a match to TRBD2. The CDR3 totals 16 residues. The V gene's germline CDR1 is SGHTA and CDR2 FQGNSA. J lost 2 bases, V lost 2 bases, and 3 bases had no gene match. DNA for the CDR3: TGTGCCAGCAGCTTAAGCGGGGGGCCCAACACCGGGGAGCTGTTTTTT. Translating it yields CASSLSGGPNTGELFF.

V usage is TRBV7-8 and J usage is TRBJ1-2, with D possibly being TRBD1 (5 bases). The V end lost 3 bases, the J end lost 3 bases, and 20 bases lay between the germline ends. CDR3 length: 17 residues. Germline V gene sequence: CDR1 SGHVS, CDR2 FQNEAQ. CDR3 DNA: TGTGCCAGCAGCTTTAGGGGCTTCGGGGAAGAGGACTATGGCTACACCTTC. As protein: CASSFRGFGEEDYGYTF.

The rearrangement links TRBV5-1 to TRBJ2-1; 7 bases agree with TRBD2. The CDR3 loop spans 15 amino acids. The germline V gene encodes CDR1 SGHRS and CDR2 YFSETQ. The J segment lost 0 bases and the V segment lost 5 bases, leaving 5 bases of the junction unmatched. CDR3 sequence reads: CASRPIAGSYNEQFF. The CDR3 coding sequence is TGCGCCAGCAGGCCGATAGCGGGCTCCTACAATGAGCAGTTCTTC.

Only one count was recorded for this clonotype. The chain joins TRBV3-1 to TRBJ2-2, with D perhaps given as TRBD1 or TRBD2 (6 bases each). Germline CDR1 and CDR2: LGHDT and YNNKEL (reference sequence). The length of the CDR3 is 19 residues. V shed 11 bases and J shed 3 bases, with 31 bases lying between them. CDR3: CAFSFYRLGGGGYTGELFF. As DNA, the CDR3 is TGTGCCTTCAGTTTTTACCGTTTAGGCGGAGGGGGGTACACCGGGGAGCTGTTTTTT.

This clonotype was detected a few times. The chain has TRBV5-1 and TRBJ2-2; D gene uncertain. Germline V gene sequence: CDR1 SGHRS, CDR2 YFSETQ. Trimming removed 0 bases at V and 6 bases at J, with 9 bases between. The CDR3 consists of 14 residues. The CDR3 bases are TGCGCCAGCAGCTTGGCCGCGGTCCCCGGGGAGCTGTTTTTT. Its translation is CASSLAAVPGELFF.

The sample holds a few counts of this clonotype. The chain recombines TRBV29-1 with TRBJ1-3, with D uncertain. Looked up from germline, CDR1 is SQVTM and CDR2 is ANQGSEA. V was pared by 4 bases and J by 0 bases, with 4 bases between. This CDR3 contains 12 residues. CDR3 in DNA: TGCAGCGTTGCCAGCTCTGGAAACACCATATATTTT. This sequence encodes CSVASSGNTIYF.

This clonotype was recorded a few times. The chain has TRBV7-2 and TRBJ2-5; D possibly corresponds to TRBD2 (6 bases). Germline V gives CDR1 SGHTA, CDR2 FQGNSA. V shed 5 bases and J shed 1 base, with 11 bases lying between them. This CDR3 has 14 residues. The CDR3 is CASSPAGIQETQYF. DNA of the CDR3: TGTGCCAGCAGCCCTGCGGGGATCCAAGAGACCCAGTACTTC.

The chain couples TRBV7-8 to TRBJ2-1; TRBD2 aligns across 11 bases. The CDR3 runs 19 residues. The J segment lost 0 bases and the V segment lost 5 bases, leaving 12 bases of the junction unmatched. Germline CDR1 reads SGHVS; CDR2 reads FQNEAQ. This CDR3 is CASSRLPGLADSSYNEQFF. The CDR3 DNA reads TGTGCCAGCAGCCGTTTGCCGGGACTAGCGGATAGCTCCTACAATGAGCAGTTCTTC.

The genes are TRBV5-1 and TRBJ2-3, with TRBD1 as a possible D gene (8 bases). The length of the CDR3 is 17 residues. The germline gives CDR1 SGHRS, CDR2 YFSETQ. Trimming took off 2 bases at V and 2 bases at J, with 18 bases between the two ends. This CDR3 reads CASSFPRTGTITDTQYF. The CDR3 nucleotides are TGCGCCAGCAGCTTCCCCCGGACAGGGACTATCACAGATACGCAGTATTTT.

V usage is TRBV28 and J usage is TRBJ2-5, with 13 bases identical to TRBD2. The CDR3 sequence is 17 residues long. Losses at the gene ends were 4 bases for V and 0 bases for J; bases not matched to a gene: 5. Germline V gives CDR1 MDHEN, CDR2 SYDVKM. The CDR3 spells CASSSGTSGTYQETQYF. The CDR3 DNA is TGTGCCAGCAGTTCGGGGACTAGCGGGACCTACCAAGAGACCCAGTACTTC.

The chain is built from TRBV7-8 and TRBJ1-5; D is unresolved. V dropped 0 bases and J dropped 3 bases, with 9 bases sitting between them. Germline values: CDR1 SGHVS, CDR2 FQNEAQ. The CDR3 totals 15 residues. CDR3 DNA sequence: TGTGCCAGCAGCTTAGCGAGGGCACCCAATCAGCCCCAGCATTTT. Protein: CASSLARAPNQPQHF.

This chain links TRBV20-1 with TRBJ2-7, with D uncertain. CDR3 length: 12 residues. Trimming shortened V by 1 base and J by 1 base, and 5 bases separated the two germline ends. Germline V gene sequence: CDR1 DFQATT, CDR2 SNEGSKA (reference sequence). The DNA for the CDR3 is TGCAGTGCTAGAGGACGGTCCTACGAGCAGTACTTC. It encodes CSARGRSYEQYF.

This clonotype appeared many times. The V call is TRBV5-1, the J call TRBJ1-2; D gene uncertain. The germline gives CDR1 SGHRS, CDR2 YFSETQ. V lost 3 bases and J lost 4, with 7 bases in between. This CDR3 contains 12 residues. The CDR3 DNA is TGCGCCAGCAGCTCGGACCGCTATGGCTACACCTTC. This encodes CASSSDRYGYTF. The full variable domain, in which reference TRBV5-1 and TRBJ1-2 provide the parts outside the CDR3, is KAGVTQTPRYLIKTRGQQVTLSCSPISGHRSVSWYQQTPGQGLQFLFEYFSETQRNKGNFPGRFSGRQFSNSRSEMNVSTLELGDSALYLCASSSDRYGYTFGSGTRLTVV.